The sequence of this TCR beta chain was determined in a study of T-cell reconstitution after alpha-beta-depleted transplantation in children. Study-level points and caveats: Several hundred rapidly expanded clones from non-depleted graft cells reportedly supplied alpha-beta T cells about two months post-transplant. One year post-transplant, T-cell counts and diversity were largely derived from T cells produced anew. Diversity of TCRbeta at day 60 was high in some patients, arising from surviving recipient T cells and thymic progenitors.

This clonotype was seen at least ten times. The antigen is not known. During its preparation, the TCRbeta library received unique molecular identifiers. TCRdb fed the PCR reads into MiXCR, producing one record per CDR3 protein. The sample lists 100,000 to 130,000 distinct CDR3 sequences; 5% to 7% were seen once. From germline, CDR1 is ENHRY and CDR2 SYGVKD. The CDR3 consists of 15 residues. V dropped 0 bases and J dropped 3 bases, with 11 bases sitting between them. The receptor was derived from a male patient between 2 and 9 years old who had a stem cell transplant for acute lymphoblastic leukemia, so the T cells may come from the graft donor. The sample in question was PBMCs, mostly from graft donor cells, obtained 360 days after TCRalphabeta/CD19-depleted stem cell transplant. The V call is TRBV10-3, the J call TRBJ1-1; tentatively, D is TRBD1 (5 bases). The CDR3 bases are TGTGCCATCAGTGAGTCTGAGGGGTGGGACACTGAAGCTTTCTTT. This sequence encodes CAISESEGWDTEAFF.